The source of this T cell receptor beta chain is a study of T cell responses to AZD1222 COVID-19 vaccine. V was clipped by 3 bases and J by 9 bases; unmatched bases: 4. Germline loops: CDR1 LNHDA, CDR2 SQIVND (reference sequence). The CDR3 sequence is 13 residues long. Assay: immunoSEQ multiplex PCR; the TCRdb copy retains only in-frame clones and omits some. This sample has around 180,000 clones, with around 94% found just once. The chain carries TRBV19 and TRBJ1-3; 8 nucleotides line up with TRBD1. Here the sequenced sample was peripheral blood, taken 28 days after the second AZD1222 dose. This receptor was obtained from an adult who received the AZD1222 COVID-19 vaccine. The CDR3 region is CASSMTGVGTIYF. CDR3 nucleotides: TGTGCCAGTAGTATGACAGGGGTTGGCACCATATATTTT.